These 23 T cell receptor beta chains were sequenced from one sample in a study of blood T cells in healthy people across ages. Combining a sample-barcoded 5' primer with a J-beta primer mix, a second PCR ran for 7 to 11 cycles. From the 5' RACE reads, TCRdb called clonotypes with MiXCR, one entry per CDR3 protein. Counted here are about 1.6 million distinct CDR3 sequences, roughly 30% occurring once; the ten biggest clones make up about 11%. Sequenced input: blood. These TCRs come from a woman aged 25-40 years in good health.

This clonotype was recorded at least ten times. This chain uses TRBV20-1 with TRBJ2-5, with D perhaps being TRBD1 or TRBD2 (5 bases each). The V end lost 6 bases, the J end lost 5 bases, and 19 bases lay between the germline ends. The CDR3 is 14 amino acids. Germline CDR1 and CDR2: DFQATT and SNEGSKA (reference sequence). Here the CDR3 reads CSAKALRGDETQYF. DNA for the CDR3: TGCAGTGCCAAGGCTCTACGAGGGGATGAGACCCAGTACTTC.

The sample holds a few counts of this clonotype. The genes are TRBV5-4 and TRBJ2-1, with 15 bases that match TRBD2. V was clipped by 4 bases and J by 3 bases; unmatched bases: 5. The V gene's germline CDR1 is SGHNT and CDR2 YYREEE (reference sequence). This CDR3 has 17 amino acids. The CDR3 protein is CASSMGLAGGVYNEQFF. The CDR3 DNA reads TGTGCCAGCAGCATGGGACTAGCGGGAGGCGTCTACAATGAGCAGTTCTTC.

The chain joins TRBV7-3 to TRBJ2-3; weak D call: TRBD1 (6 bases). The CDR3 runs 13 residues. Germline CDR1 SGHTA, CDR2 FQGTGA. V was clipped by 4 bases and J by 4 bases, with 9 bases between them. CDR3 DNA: TGTGCCAGCAGCTCTACAGGGTCAGATACGCAGTATTTT. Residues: CASSSTGSDTQYF.

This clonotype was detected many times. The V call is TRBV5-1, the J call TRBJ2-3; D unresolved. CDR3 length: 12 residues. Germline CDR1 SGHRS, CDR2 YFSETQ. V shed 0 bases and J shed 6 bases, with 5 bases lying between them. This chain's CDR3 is CASSLVADTQYF. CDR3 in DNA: TGCGCCAGCAGCTTGGTCGCGGATACGCAGTATTTT.

CDR3: CASSLVRQGDGYTF. The CDR3 nucleotides read TGTGCCAGCAGTTTGGTGCGGCAGGGTGATGGCTACACCTTC. The chain joins TRBV12-3 or TRBV12-4 to TRBJ1-2, with D perhaps TRBD1 (5 bases). V shed 3 bases and J shed 6 bases, with 14 bases lying between them. The CDR3 consists of 14 residues.

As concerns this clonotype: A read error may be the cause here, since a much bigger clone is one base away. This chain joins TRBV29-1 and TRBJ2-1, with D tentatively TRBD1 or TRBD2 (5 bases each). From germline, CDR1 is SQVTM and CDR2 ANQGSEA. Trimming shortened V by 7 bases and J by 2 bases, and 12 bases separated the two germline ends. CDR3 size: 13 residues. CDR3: CSADGAPYNEQFF. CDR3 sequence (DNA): TGCAGCGCTGACGGGGCACCCTACAATGAGCAGTTCTTC.

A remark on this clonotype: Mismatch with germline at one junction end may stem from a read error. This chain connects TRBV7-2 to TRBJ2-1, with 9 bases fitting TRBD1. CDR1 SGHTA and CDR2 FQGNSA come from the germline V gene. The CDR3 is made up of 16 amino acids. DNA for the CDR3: TGTGCCAGCAGCAAAATTGGGACAGGGAACTACCATGAGCAGTTCTTC. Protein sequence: CASSKIGTGNYHEQFF.

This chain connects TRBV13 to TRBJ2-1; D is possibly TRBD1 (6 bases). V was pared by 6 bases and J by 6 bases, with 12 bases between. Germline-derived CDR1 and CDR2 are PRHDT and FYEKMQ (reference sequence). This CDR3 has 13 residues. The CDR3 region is CASRPRDTNEQFF. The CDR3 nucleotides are TGTGCCAGCAGACCCCGGGACACCAATGAGCAGTTCTTC. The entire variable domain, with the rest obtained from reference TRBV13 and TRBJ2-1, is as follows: AAGVIQSPRHLIKEKRETATLKCYPIPRHDTVYWYQQGPGQDPQFLISFYEKMQSDKGSIPDRFSAQQFSDYHSELNMSSLELGDSALYFCASRPRDTNEQFFGPGTRLTVL.

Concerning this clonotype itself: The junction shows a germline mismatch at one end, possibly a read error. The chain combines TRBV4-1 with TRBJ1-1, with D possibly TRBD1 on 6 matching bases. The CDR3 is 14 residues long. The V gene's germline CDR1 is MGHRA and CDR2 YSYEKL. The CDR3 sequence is CASTLTGFNTGAFF. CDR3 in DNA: TGCGCCAGCACCTTGACAGGTTTTAACACTGGAGCTTTCTTT.

In DNA, the CDR3 is TGTGCCACCTCTCATATCCAGGACTATAGCAATCAGCCCCAGCATTTT. As protein: CATSHIQDYSNQPQHF. The chain couples TRBV15 to TRBJ1-5; D gene unclear. The CDR3 has 16 residues. The V gene lost 8 bases and the J gene lost 0 bases, with 17 bases spanning the gap. Germline V gives CDR1 LNHNV, CDR2 YYDKDF (reference sequence).

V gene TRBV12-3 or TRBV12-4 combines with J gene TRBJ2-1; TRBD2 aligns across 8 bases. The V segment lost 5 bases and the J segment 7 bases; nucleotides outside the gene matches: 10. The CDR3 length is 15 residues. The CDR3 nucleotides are TGTGCCAGCAGTCCACTAAGCGGGAGTACAAATGAGCAGTTCTTC. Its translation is CASSPLSGSTNEQFF.

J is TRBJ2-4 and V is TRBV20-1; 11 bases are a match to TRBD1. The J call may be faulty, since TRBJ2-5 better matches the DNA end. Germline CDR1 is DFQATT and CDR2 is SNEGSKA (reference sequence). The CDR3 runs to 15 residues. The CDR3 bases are TGCAGTGCTAGAGACCGGACAGGGGGCTTTGAGACCCAGTACTTC. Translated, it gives CSARDRTGGFETQYF.

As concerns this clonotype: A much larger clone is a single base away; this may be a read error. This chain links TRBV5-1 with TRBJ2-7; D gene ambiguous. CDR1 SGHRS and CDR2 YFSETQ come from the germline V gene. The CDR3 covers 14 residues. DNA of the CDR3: TGCACCAGCACGGAGCCTCCGGGCTCCTACGAGCAGTACTTC. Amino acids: CTSTEPPGSYEQYF.

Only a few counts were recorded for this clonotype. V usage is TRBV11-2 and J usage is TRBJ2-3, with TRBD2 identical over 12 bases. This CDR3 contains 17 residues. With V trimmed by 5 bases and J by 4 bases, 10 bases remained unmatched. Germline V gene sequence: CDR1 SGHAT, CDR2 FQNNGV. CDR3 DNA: TGTGCCAGCAGCCTTAGACTAGCGGGGGTTAAGGCAGATACGCAGTATTTT. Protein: CASSLRLAGVKADTQYF.

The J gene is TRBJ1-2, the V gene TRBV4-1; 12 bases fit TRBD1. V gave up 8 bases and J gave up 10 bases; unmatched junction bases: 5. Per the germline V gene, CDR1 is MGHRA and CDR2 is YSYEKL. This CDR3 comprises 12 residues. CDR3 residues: CASGGQGAHYTF. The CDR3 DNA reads TGCGCCAGCGGGGGACAGGGGGCCCACTACACCTTC.

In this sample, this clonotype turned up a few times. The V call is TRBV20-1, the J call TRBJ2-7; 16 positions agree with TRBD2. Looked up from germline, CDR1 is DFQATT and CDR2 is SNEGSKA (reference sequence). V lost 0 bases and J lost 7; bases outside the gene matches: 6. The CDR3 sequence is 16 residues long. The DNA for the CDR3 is TGCAGTGCTAGAGATATGGGACTAGCGGGAGGGTGGGAGCAGTACTTC. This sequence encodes CSARDMGLAGGWEQYF.

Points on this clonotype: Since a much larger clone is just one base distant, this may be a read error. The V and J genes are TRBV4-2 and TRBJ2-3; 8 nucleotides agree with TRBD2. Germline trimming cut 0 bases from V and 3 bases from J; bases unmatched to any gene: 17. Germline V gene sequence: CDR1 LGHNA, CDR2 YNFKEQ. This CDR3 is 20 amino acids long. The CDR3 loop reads CASSQDSGAAGDRKTDTQYF. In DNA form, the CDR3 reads TGTGCCAGCAGCCAAGACAGTGGAGCAGCGGGAGATCGGAAGACAGATACGCAGTATTTT.

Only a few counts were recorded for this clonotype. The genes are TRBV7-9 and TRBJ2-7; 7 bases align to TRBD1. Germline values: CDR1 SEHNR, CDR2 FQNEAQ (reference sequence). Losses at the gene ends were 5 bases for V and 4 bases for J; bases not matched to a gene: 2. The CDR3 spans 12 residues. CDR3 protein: CASSKDRYEQYF. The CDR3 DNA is TGTGCCAGCAGCAAGGACAGGTACGAGCAGTACTTC.

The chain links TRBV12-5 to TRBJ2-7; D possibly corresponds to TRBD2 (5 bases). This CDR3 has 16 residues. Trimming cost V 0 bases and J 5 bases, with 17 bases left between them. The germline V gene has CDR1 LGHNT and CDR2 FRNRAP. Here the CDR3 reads CASGLVRAGLLHEQYF. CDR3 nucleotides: TGTGCTAGTGGTTTGGTAAGGGCGGGCCTACTCCACGAGCAGTACTTC. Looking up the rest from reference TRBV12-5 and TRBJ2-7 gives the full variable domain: DARVTQTPRHKVTEMGQEVTMRCQPILGHNTVFWYRQTMMQGLELLAYFRNRAPLDDSGMPKDRFSAEMPDATLATLKIQPSEPRDSAVYFCASGLVRAGLLHEQYFGPGTRLTVT.

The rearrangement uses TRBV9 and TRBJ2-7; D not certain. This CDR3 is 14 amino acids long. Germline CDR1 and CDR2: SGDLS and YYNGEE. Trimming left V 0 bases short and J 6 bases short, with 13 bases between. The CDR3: CASSVGGLPSEQYF. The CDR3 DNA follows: TGTGCCAGCAGCGTAGGGGGTCTACCCAGCGAGCAGTACTTC.

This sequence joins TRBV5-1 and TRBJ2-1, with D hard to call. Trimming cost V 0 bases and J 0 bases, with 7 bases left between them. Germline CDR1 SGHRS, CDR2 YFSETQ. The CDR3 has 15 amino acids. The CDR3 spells CASSLVQLSYNEQFF. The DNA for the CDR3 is TGCGCCAGCAGCTTGGTCCAACTCTCCTACAATGAGCAGTTCTTC. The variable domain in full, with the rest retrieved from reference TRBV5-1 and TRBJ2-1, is KAGVTQTPRYLIKTRGQQVTLSCSPISGHRSVSWYQQTPGQGLQFLFEYFSETQRNKGNFPGRFSGRQFSNSRSEMNVSTLELGDSALYLCASSLVQLSYNEQFFGPGTRLTVL.

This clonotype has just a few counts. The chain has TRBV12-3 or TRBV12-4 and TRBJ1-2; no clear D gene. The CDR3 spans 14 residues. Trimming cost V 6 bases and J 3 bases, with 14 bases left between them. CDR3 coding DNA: TGTGCCAGCAGCGATACGGGGAGACACTATGGCTACACCTTC. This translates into CASSDTGRHYGYTF.

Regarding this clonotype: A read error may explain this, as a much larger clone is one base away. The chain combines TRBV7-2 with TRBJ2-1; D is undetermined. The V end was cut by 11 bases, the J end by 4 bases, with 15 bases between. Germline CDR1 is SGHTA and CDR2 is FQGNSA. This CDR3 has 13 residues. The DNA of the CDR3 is TGTGCCGGCACCCCAAATACTTACAATGAGCAGTTCTTC. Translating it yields CAGTPNTYNEQFF.